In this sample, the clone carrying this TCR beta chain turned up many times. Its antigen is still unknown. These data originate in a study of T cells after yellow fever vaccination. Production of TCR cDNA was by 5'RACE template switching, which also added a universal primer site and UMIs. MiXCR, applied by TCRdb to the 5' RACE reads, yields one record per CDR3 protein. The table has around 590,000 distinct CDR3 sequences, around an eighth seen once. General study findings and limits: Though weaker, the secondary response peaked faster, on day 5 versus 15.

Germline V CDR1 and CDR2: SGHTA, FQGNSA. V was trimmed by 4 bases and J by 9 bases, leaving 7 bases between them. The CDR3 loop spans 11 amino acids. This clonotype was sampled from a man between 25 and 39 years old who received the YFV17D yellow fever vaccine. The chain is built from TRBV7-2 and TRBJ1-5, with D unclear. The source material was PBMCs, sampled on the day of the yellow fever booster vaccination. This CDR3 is CASSSQGPQHF. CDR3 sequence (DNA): TGTGCCAGCAGCTCCCAAGGGCCCCAGCATTTT.